The sample holds one count of the clone carrying this T cell receptor (beta chain). Its antigen is undetermined. The data derive from a study of T cell responses to AZD1222 COVID-19 vaccine. Study-level points and caveats: Targeting of unmutated variant regions was reportedly seen in nearly half of spike-specific TCRs. Vaccine-associated CD4 TCRs spanned spike, dominant at 160-218 and 743-854. There were mostly white British donors and more females than males, and clonal diversity was possibly underestimated.

The repertoire was sequenced with immunoSEQ multiplex PCR; TCRdb's copy has only in-frame clones and lacks some. This sample has around 110,000 clones; about 92% occur once, and the top ten carry under 3.5%. The CDR3 extends over 15 amino acids. V lost 5 bases to trimming and J lost 2 bases; unmatched junction nucleotides: 8. CDR1 MDHEN and CDR2 SYDVKM come from the germline V gene. The chain uses TRBV28 and TRBJ2-5; 7 bases fit TRBD1. Sequencing used peripheral blood, obtained on day 0 of AZD1222 vaccination. The clonotype originates from an adult in good health. CDR3: CASSPLDRDQETQYF. Here the CDR3 DNA reads TGTGCCAGCAGTCCCCTAGACAGGGATCAAGAGACCCAGTACTTC.